The clone carrying this T cell receptor beta chain was counted between two and nine times. The data are from a study of blood T cells in healthy people across ages. The CDR3 has 15 amino acids. After removal of 3 bases from V and 6 bases from J, the junction contained 7 bases not matched to a gene. CDR1 SNHLY and CDR2 FYNNEI come from the germline V gene. For the second PCR, which ran for roughly 6 to 12 cycles, a sample-barcoded 5' primer and a J-beta primer mix were used. TCRdb independently ran MiXCR on the 5' RACE reads; one entry per CDR3 protein. The data show 1,800,000 or so distinct CDR3 sequences, roughly two fifths seen once.

The chain links TRBV2 to TRBJ2-7; 11 positions match TRBD2. This sequence originates from a human donor in good health. Source material: blood. The CDR3 here is CASSDTSGGWGEQYF. As DNA, the CDR3 is TGTGCCAGCAGTGACACTAGCGGGGGCTGGGGCGAGCAGTACTTC.